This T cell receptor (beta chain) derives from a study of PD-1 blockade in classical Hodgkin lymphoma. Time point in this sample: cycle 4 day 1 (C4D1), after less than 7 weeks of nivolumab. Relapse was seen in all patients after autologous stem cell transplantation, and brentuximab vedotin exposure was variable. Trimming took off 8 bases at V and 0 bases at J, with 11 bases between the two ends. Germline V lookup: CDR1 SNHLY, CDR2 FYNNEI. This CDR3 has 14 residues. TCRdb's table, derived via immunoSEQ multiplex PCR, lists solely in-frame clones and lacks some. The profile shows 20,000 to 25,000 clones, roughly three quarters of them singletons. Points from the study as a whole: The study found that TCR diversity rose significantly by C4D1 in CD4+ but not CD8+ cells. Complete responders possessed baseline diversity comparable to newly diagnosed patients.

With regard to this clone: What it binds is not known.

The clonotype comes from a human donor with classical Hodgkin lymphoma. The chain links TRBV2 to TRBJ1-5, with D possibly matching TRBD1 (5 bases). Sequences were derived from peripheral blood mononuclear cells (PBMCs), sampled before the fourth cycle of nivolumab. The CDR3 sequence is CASVGGDSNQPQHF. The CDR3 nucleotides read TGTGCCAGCGTTGGAGGGGATAGCAATCAGCCCCAGCATTTT.